The 28 T cell receptor beta chains in this list originate from one sample, sequenced in a study of blood T cell repertoires in COVID-19. Some clones are missing from TCRdb's copy, which holds only in-frame ones; the method was immunoSEQ multiplex PCR. The sample consists of 250,000 to 400,000 clones, around 88% of them appearing once. Sequenced: peripheral blood. The receptors were gathered from a woman in her twenties or thirties with COVID-19, enrolled during active disease.

The rearrangement links TRBV11-1 to TRBJ2-3; 8 bases agree with TRBD1. The CDR3 is made up of 16 amino acids. CDR1 is SGHAT, CDR2 FQDESV, per germline (reference sequence). The V and J ends lost 5 bases and 4 bases, in that order; junction bases with no gene match: 11. The CDR3 DNA reads as TGTGCCAGCAGCAGGGCAGGGGGACAGGCGGCAGATACGCAGTATTTT. It translates to CASSRAGGQAADTQYF.

This clone was seen just once. V is TRBV3-1 (or the pseudogene TRBV3-2) and J is TRBJ2-1, with D maybe TRBD1 (6 bases). CDR1 LGHDT and CDR2 YNNKEL come from the germline V gene (reference sequence). The CDR3 sequence is 14 residues long. Trimming removed 2 bases at V and 6 bases at J, with 11 bases between. The CDR3 DNA sequence: TGTGCCAGCAGCCAATTGCTCAGGGGCAATGAGCAGTTCTTC. Amino acid sequence: CASSQLLRGNEQFF.

The chain has TRBV7-8 and TRBJ2-1; perhaps TRBD1 as D (5 bases). The CDR3 has 18 amino acids. Germline V gene lookup returns CDR1 SGHVS and CDR2 FQNEAQ. Trimming removed 2 bases from V and 0 bases from J, with 17 bases in between. In DNA form, the CDR3 reads TGTGCCAGCAGCTTAAGGGGTCTTCCGGGCCCCTCCTACAATGAGCAGTTCTTC. Encoded protein: CASSLRGLPGPSYNEQFF.

The chain couples TRBV7-9 to TRBJ1-6; the match to TRBD1 covers 7 bases. The germline V gene encodes CDR1 SEHNR and CDR2 FQNEAQ (reference sequence). The junction had 5 bases not matched to a gene; V was cut back by 2 bases and J by 7 bases. The CDR3 is 15 residues long. As DNA, the CDR3 is TGTGCCAGCAGCTTAACCCAGGGGGGAAATTCACCCCTCCACTTT. Translation gives CASSLTQGGNSPLHF.

The sample holds a few counts of this clone. The rearrangement links TRBV6-2 or TRBV6-3 to TRBJ2-3; 8 positions agree with TRBD2. There are 14 residues in the CDR3. J was trimmed by 4 bases and V by 6 bases; bases with no gene match: 6. Per germline, CDR1 MNHEY and CDR2 SVGEGT. CDR3 coding DNA: TGTGCCAGCAGCGTTAGCGGGGAGGCAGATACGCAGTATTTT. Translation gives CASSVSGEADTQYF.

This clone was counted a single time. This chain connects TRBV5-1 to TRBJ1-6; the match to TRBD1 covers 7 bases. From germline, CDR1 is SGHRS and CDR2 YFSETQ. This CDR3 spans 15 amino acids. With V trimmed by 4 bases and J by 7 bases, 8 bases remained unmatched. The CDR3 spells CASSPTGPPNSPLHF. CDR3 nucleotides: TGCGCCAGCAGCCCGACAGGGCCACCGAATTCACCCCTCCACTTT.

The chain is built from TRBV2 and TRBJ2-5, with D tentatively TRBD1 (5 bases). The V end was cut by 3 bases, the J end by 0 bases, with 5 bases between. The CDR3 totals 13 residues. From germline, CDR1 is SNHLY and CDR2 FYNNEI. The CDR3, as DNA: TGTGCCAGCAGTGAGGACAACCAAGAGACCCAGTACTTC. Encoded protein: CASSEDNQETQYF.

The J gene is TRBJ2-1, the V gene TRBV7-9, with 7 nucleotides matching TRBD1. Germline loops: CDR1 SEHNR, CDR2 FQNEAQ (reference sequence). The CDR3 is 16 residues long. J gave up 8 bases and V 6 bases, and 16 bases lay outside the gene matches. CDR3 sequence reads: CASRSLLWQGDDEQFF. Written as DNA, the CDR3 is TGTGCCAGCAGATCTTTGTTGTGGCAGGGGGACGATGAGCAGTTCTTC.

With regard to this clone: The same CDR3 also results from other DNA sequences found in this sample. The chain recombines TRBV9 with TRBJ1-3; D is perhaps TRBD1 (6 bases). With 3 bases removed from V and 0 bases from J, the gap between germline ends came to 10 bases. CDR3 length: 15 residues. Germline V CDR1 and CDR2: SGDLS, YYNGEE. The CDR3 DNA sequence: TGTGCCAGCAGCGAGACAGGCGGCTCTGGAAACACCATATATTTT. This translates into CASSETGGSGNTIYF. Together with reference TRBV9 and TRBJ1-3, the CDR3 gives the full variable domain: DSGVTQTPKHLITATGQRVTLRCSPRSGDLSVYWYQQSLDQGLQFLIQYYNGEERAKGNILERFSAQQFPDLHSELNLSSLELGDSALYFCASSETGGSGNTIYFGEGSWLTVV.

The V and J genes are TRBV10-3 and TRBJ1-2; 10 positions agree with TRBD1. Per the germline V gene, CDR1 is ENHRY and CDR2 is SYGVKD. This CDR3 region has 16 residues. Trimming at V came to 6 bases and at J to 3 bases, leaving 10 bases not matched to a gene. CDR3 loop: CAIRIKEGTGDYGYTF. DNA for the CDR3: TGTGCCATCAGAATTAAAGAGGGGACAGGGGACTATGGCTACACCTTC.

V gene TRBV6-2 or TRBV6-3 combines with J gene TRBJ2-5, with a possible D match to TRBD2 (5 bases). CDR3 length: 17 residues. Germline lookup yields CDR1 MNHEY and CDR2 SVGEGT. V was pared by 1 base and J by 0 bases, with 15 bases between. CDR3 nucleotides: TGTGCCAGCAGTTACTTAATCGGCGGGTCCGACCAAGAGACCCAGTACTTC. Encoded protein: CASSYLIGGSDQETQYF.

The V and J genes are TRBV3-1 (or the pseudogene TRBV3-2) and TRBJ2-2; TRBD1 agrees at 7 bases. The CDR3 has 14 amino acids. V shed 6 bases and J 2 bases; nucleotides not matched to a gene: 3. Germline lookup yields CDR1 LGHDT and CDR2 YNNKEL (reference sequence). The CDR3 protein is CASRGTVNTGELFF. In nucleotides, the CDR3 is TGTGCCAGCAGAGGGACAGTTAACACCGGGGAGCTGTTTTTT.

This clone came up once. This chain joins TRBV5-6 and TRBJ2-2, with TRBD2 matching over 7 bases. The CDR3 has 15 amino acids. Looked up from germline, CDR1 is SGHDT and CDR2 is YYEEEE. V lost 4 bases to trimming and J lost 1 base; unmatched junction nucleotides: 4. The CDR3 is CASSPGGVNTGELFF. As DNA, the CDR3 is TGTGCCAGCAGCCCGGGGGGTGTGAACACCGGGGAGCTGTTTTTT.

This clone has just one count. The J gene is TRBJ1-5, the V gene TRBV21-1. TRBV21-1 is described as a pseudogene. The CDR3 runs to 16 residues. DNA of the CDR3: TGTGCCAGCAGCAAAGTGAGCAGGGACTCTAATCAGCCCCAGCATTTT. Translated: CASSKVSRDSNQPQHF.

This chain joins TRBV4-1 and TRBJ2-1; 8 bases fit TRBD1. The CDR3 runs to 12 residues. V lost 4 bases and J lost 7; bases outside the gene matches: 0. Per germline, CDR1 MGHRA and CDR2 YSYEKL. This CDR3 is CASSRTGNEQFF. The CDR3 region has the DNA TGCGCCAGCAGCCGGACAGGGAATGAGCAGTTCTTC.

The chain links TRBV6-6 to TRBJ2-3, with D maybe TRBD2 (7 bases). CDR1 is MNHNY and CDR2 is SVGAGI in the germline V gene (reference sequence). V gave up 7 bases and J gave up 0 bases, with 14 bases separating them. This CDR3 spans 15 amino acids. The CDR3 loop reads CASTAGAYSTDTQYF. Here the CDR3 DNA reads TGTGCCAGCACGGCGGGGGCCTATAGCACAGATACGCAGTATTTT.

The chain couples TRBV19 to TRBJ2-1; TRBD1 agrees at 7 bases. Germline V gene lookup returns CDR1 LNHDA and CDR2 SQIVND (reference sequence). V trimming: 10 bases; J trimming: 7 bases; junction bases outside the gene matches: 10. The CDR3 consists of 13 residues. In nucleotides, the CDR3 is TGTGCCAAGGGGACAGTGGGGCCTAATGAGCAGTTCTTC. Residues: CAKGTVGPNEQFF.

This clone turned up a few times. The rearrangement joins TRBV4-3 to TRBJ1-2; 8 positions agree with TRBD1. Germline trimming cut 1 base from V and 7 bases from J; bases unmatched to any gene: 8. Germline CDR1 reads LGHNA; CDR2 reads YSLEER. CDR3 length: 15 residues. The CDR3 loop is CASSQGTGGIGGYTF. CDR3 bases: TGCGCCAGCAGCCAAGGAACAGGGGGAATCGGTGGCTACACCTTC.

This rearrangement joins TRBV30 to TRBJ2-1; TRBD2 agrees at 9 bases. This CDR3 comprises 16 residues. Germline V gene data show CDR1 as GTSNPN and CDR2 as SVGIG (reference sequence). J was trimmed by 4 bases and V by 3 bases; bases with no gene match: 10. CDR3 sequence reads: CAWRPEAGGLYNEQFF. CDR3 nucleotides: TGTGCCTGGAGGCCGGAGGCGGGGGGGCTTTACAATGAGCAGTTCTTC.

The chain joins TRBV28 to TRBJ1-2; D not certain. CDR3 length: 12 residues. Germline V gives CDR1 MDHEN, CDR2 SYDVKM. The V end lost 7 bases, the J end lost 6 bases, and 12 bases lay between the germline ends. The CDR3 nucleotides read TGTGCCAGCACGGCGGCCTTTAATGGCTACACCTTC. It encodes CASTAAFNGYTF.

J is TRBJ2-3 and V is TRBV9; 10 bases match TRBD2. The germline V gene has CDR1 SGDLS and CDR2 YYNGEE. V was pared by 5 bases and J by 4 bases, with 4 bases of the junction left unmatched. The CDR3 extends over 14 amino acids. The CDR3 is CASSSGGSPDTQYF. In DNA, the CDR3 is TGTGCCAGCAGTAGCGGGGGGAGCCCAGATACGCAGTATTTT.

The chain is built from TRBV19 and TRBJ1-2, with D possibly TRBD1 on 6 matching bases. There are 14 residues in the CDR3. CDR1 is LNHDA, CDR2 SQIVND, per germline (reference sequence). V lost 7 bases to trimming and J lost 4 bases, with 16 bases between them. For the CDR3, the DNA is TGTGCCAGTAAAGCGACACGGGACACCTATGGCTACACCTTC. Translating gives CASKATRDTYGYTF.

The rearrangement links TRBV5-1 to TRBJ2-6; TRBD2 is a possible D gene (5 bases). Trimming pared 4 bases from V and 0 bases from J, leaving 11 bases between. The germline gives CDR1 SGHRS, CDR2 YFSETQ. This CDR3 is built from 16 residues. This CDR3 reads CASSGGSLSGANVLTF. Written as DNA, the CDR3 is TGCGCCAGCAGCGGAGGTTCTCTCTCTGGGGCCAACGTCCTGACTTTC.

J is TRBJ1-5 and V is TRBV10-1; D unresolved. Germline CDR1 is WNHNN and CDR2 is SYGVQD (reference sequence). V lost 5 bases and J 6 bases, leaving 11 bases between the germline ends. There are 13 residues in the CDR3. CDR3 nucleotides: TGCGCCAGCAGTTCGGAAGCGAGTCAGCCCCAGCATTTT. It is translated as CASSSEASQPQHF.

The chain carries TRBV3-1 (or the pseudogene TRBV3-2) and TRBJ2-1; D may be TRBD2 (5 bases). CDR1 is LGHDT, CDR2 YNNKEL, per germline (reference sequence). The CDR3 is made up of 12 amino acids. V lost 4 bases and J 8 bases, leaving 9 bases between the germline ends. The DNA of the CDR3 is TGTGCCAGCAGCCGTCAGAGGGATGAGCAGTTCTTC. Encoded protein: CASSRQRDEQFF.

The chain links TRBV11-2 to TRBJ2-5; D uncertain. The CDR3 spans 12 residues. Germline V CDR1 and CDR2: SGHAT, FQNNGV. V lost 3 bases and J 7 bases, leaving 9 bases between the germline ends. CDR3 nucleotide sequence: TGTGCCAGCAGCTTTAACGGCGGGACCCAGTACTTC. Protein sequence: CASSFNGGTQYF.

The genes are TRBV5-4 and TRBJ2-5; TRBD1 agrees at 8 bases. J lost 3 bases, V lost 3 bases, and 4 bases had no gene match. Germline values: CDR1 SGHNT, CDR2 YYREEE (reference sequence). This CDR3 contains 14 residues. CDR3 sequence reads: CASSSRGREETQYF. The CDR3 coding sequence is TGTGCCAGCAGCTCCAGGGGGCGAGAAGAGACCCAGTACTTC.

As DNA, the CDR3 is TGTGCCAGCAGCGTTGGGACAAGAGGTGACTATGGCTACACCTTC. It yields the protein CASSVGTRGDYGYTF. V usage is TRBV9 and J usage is TRBJ1-2, with D possibly being TRBD1 (6 bases). The CDR3 has 15 residues. Trimming removed 2 bases at V and 3 bases at J, with 14 bases between. The germline V gene encodes CDR1 SGDLS and CDR2 YYNGEE.